These 27 T cell receptor beta chains were sequenced from one sample in a study of shared clonotypes between healthy human individuals. Here immunoSEQ multiplex PCR was the method, and the copy in TCRdb shows in-frame clones only, minus some. The sample has a few million clones, approximately 96% seen once. Material: naive CD4+ T cells sorted from blood. Sample subset: CD45RA+ positively selected. The origin of the receptors is a man aged 18-30 years in good health.

With respect to this clone: The junction departs from the called germline gene at one end, perhaps through a read error. The chain uses TRBV2 and TRBJ1-1, with TRBD1 identical over 7 bases. This CDR3 contains 15 residues. In germline, CDR1 is SNHLY, CDR2 FYNNEI. The DNA for the CDR3 is TGTGCCAGCAGGGAAGTGACAGGGAAGGGCACTGAAGCTTTCTTT. This encodes CASREVTGKGTEAFF. Combining the CDR3 with reference TRBV2 and TRBJ1-1 gives the whole variable domain EPEVTQTPSHQVTQMGQEVILRCVPISNHLYFYWYRQILGQKVEFLVSFYNNEISEKSEIFDDQFSVERPDGSNFTLKIRSTKLEDSAMYFCASREVTGKGTEAFFGQGTRLTVV.

The genes are TRBV27 and TRBJ2-2, with 9 bases that match TRBD2. Germline values: CDR1 MNHEY, CDR2 SMNVEV (reference sequence). J gave up 8 bases and V 6 bases, and 13 bases lay outside the gene matches. This CDR3 comprises 16 residues. CDR3: CASSAGGGRALGELFF. The CDR3 DNA reads TGTGCCAGCAGCGCGGGGGGCGGGAGGGCCTTAGGGGAGCTGTTTTTT.

The V and J genes are TRBV11-2 and TRBJ2-1; 8 nucleotides agree with TRBD1. V was pared by 2 bases and J by 6 bases, with 6 bases of the junction left unmatched. This CDR3 is built from 15 residues. Germline values: CDR1 SGHAT, CDR2 FQNNGV. The CDR3 region has the DNA TGTGCCAGCAGCTTAACCGGACAGGGAACCAATGAGCAGTTCTTC. Its translation: CASSLTGQGTNEQFF. The full variable domain, completed using reference TRBV11-2 and TRBJ2-1, is EAGVAQSPRYKIIEKRQSVAFWCNPISGHATLYWYQQILGQGPKLLIQFQNNGVVDDSQLPKDRFSAERLKGVDSTLKIQPAKLEDSAVYLCASSLTGQGTNEQFFGPGTRLTVL.

The chain recombines TRBV18 with TRBJ1-2, with 10 bases that match TRBD1. The CDR3 spans 17 residues. Germline lookup yields CDR1 KGHSH and CDR2 LQKENI. Trimming took 0 bases from V and 2 from J; bases not matched to a gene: 6. The CDR3 sequence is CASSPPTGGYSNYGYTF. The CDR3 DNA reads TGTGCCAGCTCACCACCGACAGGGGGCTATTCAAACTATGGCTACACCTTC.

The chain couples TRBV29-1 to TRBJ2-3; the match to TRBD1 covers 7 bases. Germline assignment: CDR1 SQVTM and CDR2 ANQGSEA. J was trimmed by 0 bases and V by 5 bases; bases with no gene match: 5. This CDR3 comprises 14 residues. CDR3 protein: CSVIRQGSTDTQYF. CDR3 nucleotide sequence: TGCAGCGTTATAAGACAGGGAAGCACAGATACGCAGTATTTT.

The V and J genes are TRBV7-9 and TRBJ1-2; 11 bases match TRBD1. Per the germline V gene, CDR1 is SEHNR and CDR2 is FQNEAQ (reference sequence). Trimming at V came to 0 bases and at J to 7 bases, leaving 10 bases not matched to a gene. The CDR3 consists of 17 residues. The CDR3: CASSLASGQGVLLGYTF. CDR3 DNA: TGTGCCAGCAGCTTAGCTTCGGGACAGGGGGTTCTCCTTGGCTACACCTTC. Looking up the rest from reference TRBV7-9 and TRBJ1-2 gives the full variable domain: DTGVSQNPRHKITKRGQNVTFRCDPISEHNRLYWYRQTLGQGPEFLTYFQNEAQLEKSRLLSDRFSAERPKGSFSTLEIQRTEQGDSAMYLCASSLASGQGVLLGYTFGSGTRLTVV.

The V call is TRBV11-2, the J call TRBJ2-2; D gene uncertain. From germline, CDR1 is SGHAT and CDR2 FQNNGV. Deletions cut 3 bases from V and 1 base from J, with 9 bases between. The CDR3 has 15 amino acids. CDR3 sequence reads: CASSFMALNTGELFF. The CDR3 region has the DNA TGTGCCAGCAGCTTTATGGCCTTGAACACCGGGGAGCTGTTTTTT.

This clone was detected only once. The genes are TRBV10-3 and TRBJ2-7; no clear D gene. Germline V gene data show CDR1 as ENHRY and CDR2 as SYGVKD. Trimming took off 4 bases at V and 6 bases at J, with 10 bases between the two ends. The CDR3 totals 12 residues. The CDR3 DNA reads TGTGCCATCAGTGTTTGGGGTAGCGAGCAGTACTTC. As protein: CAISVWGSEQYF.

This clone occurred once. This sequence joins TRBV15 and TRBJ2-3; no firm D call. From germline, CDR1 is LNHNV and CDR2 YYDKDF (reference sequence). The CDR3 has 16 residues. V was clipped by 0 bases and J by 4 bases, with 14 bases between them. The CDR3 sequence: CATSRDPRFAADTQYF. For the CDR3, the DNA is TGTGCCACCAGCAGAGATCCTAGGTTTGCGGCAGATACGCAGTATTTT.

The rearrangement uses TRBV27 and TRBJ1-5; D is undetermined. There are 13 residues in the CDR3. The germline CDR1 and CDR2 sequences are MNHEY and SMNVEV (reference sequence). Trimming cost V 4 bases and J 11 bases, with 15 bases left between them. The CDR3: CASSSPPYVSQHF. The CDR3, as DNA: TGTGCCAGCAGTTCCCCTCCGTACGTATCCCAGCATTTT.

Comments on this clone: In the same sample, other DNA sequences code for this CDR3. The V gene is TRBV4-1, the J gene TRBJ1-5; no firm D call. The CDR3 is 14 amino acids. Trimming took off 1 base at V and 7 bases at J, with 11 bases between the two ends. Germline CDR1 MGHRA, CDR2 YSYEKL. The DNA for the CDR3 is TGCGCCAGCAGCCAAGGTACGGCGGGGCAGCCCCAGCATTTT. It specifies CASSQGTAGQPQHF.

This clone has a single count. CDR3 loop: CASSRDGTNSPLHF. CDR3 bases: TGTGCCAGCAGCCGCGACGGGACAAATTCACCCCTCCACTTT. J is TRBJ1-6 and V is TRBV7-3; TRBD1 is a possible D gene (6 bases). V was shortened by 5 bases and J by 7 bases, with 12 bases between the two germline ends. The length of the CDR3 is 14 residues. Germline V lookup: CDR1 SGHTA, CDR2 FQGTGA.

This chain links TRBV7-9 with TRBJ2-7, with 12 positions matching TRBD2. Germline V gene data show CDR1 as SEHNR and CDR2 as FQNEAQ (reference sequence). Trimming took 5 bases from V and 5 from J; bases not matched to a gene: 10. The length of the CDR3 is 16 residues. CDR3 sequence (DNA): TGTGCCAGCAGCCTGCAACTAGCGGGAGGTTCTCACGAGCAGTACTTC. As protein: CASSLQLAGGSHEQYF.

The V call is TRBV5-4, the J call TRBJ2-1, with 10 bases identical to TRBD2. Per germline, CDR1 SGHNT and CDR2 YYREEE (reference sequence). The CDR3 runs 15 residues. V was clipped by 4 bases and J by 1 base; unmatched bases: 2. DNA of the CDR3: TGTGCCAGCAGCCAAGCGGGGGGGTCCTACAATGAGCAGTTCTTC. Translated, it gives CASSQAGGSYNEQFF.

The J gene is TRBJ1-1, the V gene TRBV6-5, with D possibly matching TRBD1 (5 bases). Germline V gives CDR1 MNHEY, CDR2 SVGAGI. The CDR3 has 13 amino acids. V gave up 7 bases and J gave up 1 base, with 10 bases separating them. CDR3 sequence (DNA): TGTGCCAGCACCTCGACAGAGAACACTGAAGCTTTCTTT. It translates to CASTSTENTEAFF.

This clone occurred a few times. J is TRBJ1-2 and V is TRBV16; D uncertain. The V end lost 4 bases, the J end lost 3 bases, and 15 bases lay between the germline ends. CDR3 length: 15 residues. The germline V gene encodes CDR1 KGHSY and CDR2 FQNENV. The CDR3 DNA reads TGTGCCAGCAGCCTGCACCCTGAGTTGGACTATGGCTACACCTTC. Protein: CASSLHPELDYGYTF.

The CDR3 DNA is TGTGCCAGCAGCAAACAGGGCGGGACTAGTACAGATACGCAGTATTTT. Translated, it gives CASSKQGGTSTDTQYF. The chain is built from TRBV21-1 and TRBJ2-3; the DNA was not compared with TRBD2, the D call given in the table. TRBV21-1 has pseudogene status. The CDR3 covers 16 residues.

The rearrangement joins TRBV28 to TRBJ2-7; D is possibly TRBD1 (5 bases). V was trimmed by 3 bases and J by 3 bases, leaving 12 bases between them. Germline V gene sequence: CDR1 MDHEN, CDR2 SYDVKM. The CDR3 consists of 14 residues. The CDR3 DNA sequence: TGTGCCAGCAGTTTCCTGGCAGGGAACTACGAGCAGTACTTC. Translated: CASSFLAGNYEQYF.

The sample holds one count of this clone. The chain is built from TRBV6-5 and TRBJ1-1; D may be TRBD1 (5 bases). V lost 3 bases and J lost 3, with 11 bases in between. The CDR3 is 14 amino acids. Germline V lookup: CDR1 MNHEY, CDR2 SVGAGI. CDR3 in amino acids: CASSYAGSYTEAFF. Here the CDR3 DNA reads TGTGCCAGCAGTTATGCAGGGTCGTACACTGAAGCTTTCTTT.

V usage is TRBV11-2 and J usage is TRBJ2-2; D is possibly TRBD2 (6 bases). Between the trimmed V and J ends, which lost 3 bases and 7 bases, there was a span of 15 bases. CDR3 length equals 15 residues. CDR1 is SGHAT, CDR2 FQNNGV, per germline. The CDR3 is CASSLGLLAIGELFF. In DNA form, the CDR3 reads TGTGCCAGCAGCTTGGGCCTTCTAGCGATCGGGGAGCTGTTTTTT.

J is TRBJ2-7 and V is TRBV28; a weak D match, TRBD1 (6 bases). Trimming took off 4 bases at V and 3 bases at J, with 10 bases between the two ends. From germline, CDR1 is MDHEN and CDR2 SYDVKM. The length of the CDR3 is 13 residues. In DNA, the CDR3 is TGTGCCAGCAGTTCCCAGGGGATCTACGAGCAGTACTTC. This sequence encodes CASSSQGIYEQYF.

With regard to this clone: The same CDR3 also results from other DNA sequences found in this sample. The chain uses TRBV5-1 and TRBJ2-2; D is perhaps TRBD1 (6 bases). Germline V gene lookup returns CDR1 SGHRS and CDR2 YFSETQ. This CDR3 contains 15 residues. V lost 0 bases and J lost 4, with 10 bases in between. CDR3 amino acids: CASSLETGRTGELFF. CDR3 nucleotide sequence: TGCGCCAGCAGCTTGGAAACAGGGCGCACCGGGGAGCTGTTTTTT.

Worth noting for this clone: Germline and junction disagree at one end, which may indicate a read error. The V call is TRBV5-6, the J call TRBJ1-1; possible D gene TRBD1, 6 bases. Germline CDR1 and CDR2: SGHDT and YYEEEE. The CDR3 is 14 residues long. The CDR3 bases are TGTGCCACCAGCGCAAGGGGGAAAAACACTGAAGCTTTCTTT. It translates to CATSARGKNTEAFF.

V gene TRBV6-6 combines with J gene TRBJ1-1; 7 bases line up with TRBD1. Trimming took 5 bases from V and 0 from J; bases not matched to a gene: 6. This CDR3 spans 15 amino acids. Germline CDR1 and CDR2: MNHNY and SVGAGI (reference sequence). The CDR3 is CASSIFGQVNTEAFF. The CDR3 coding sequence is TGTGCCAGCAGTATTTTTGGACAGGTGAACACTGAAGCTTTCTTT.

To note about this clone: The sample holds other DNA sequences that translate to the same CDR3. The V call is TRBV2, the J call TRBJ1-5; D not certain. Looked up from germline, CDR1 is SNHLY and CDR2 is FYNNEI. The CDR3 spans 15 residues. Trimming stripped 4 bases from V and 1 base from J, with 11 bases between. The CDR3 protein is CASSVGRVSNQPQHF. Written as DNA, the CDR3 is TGTGCCAGCAGTGTCGGCCGGGTAAGCAATCAGCCCCAGCATTTT.

The J gene is TRBJ2-5, the V gene TRBV5-4, with D perhaps matching TRBD1 or TRBD2 (6 bases each). Per germline, CDR1 SGHNT and CDR2 YYREEE (reference sequence). The CDR3 contains 17 residues. Trimming left V 0 bases short and J 1 base short, with 16 bases between. The CDR3 here is CASSLVRGDLGQETQYF. CDR3 DNA sequence: TGTGCCAGCAGCTTGGTTAGGGGGGACCTGGGCCAAGAGACCCAGTACTTC.

The rearrangement uses TRBV4-1 and TRBJ1-1, with D unresolved. The germline V gene encodes CDR1 MGHRA and CDR2 YSYEKL. The CDR3 has 14 residues. Trimming cost V 1 base and J 3 bases, with 9 bases left between them. CDR3 in DNA: TGCGCCAGCAGCCAAGTATTTAGGGACACTGAAGCTTTCTTT. Protein: CASSQVFRDTEAFF.